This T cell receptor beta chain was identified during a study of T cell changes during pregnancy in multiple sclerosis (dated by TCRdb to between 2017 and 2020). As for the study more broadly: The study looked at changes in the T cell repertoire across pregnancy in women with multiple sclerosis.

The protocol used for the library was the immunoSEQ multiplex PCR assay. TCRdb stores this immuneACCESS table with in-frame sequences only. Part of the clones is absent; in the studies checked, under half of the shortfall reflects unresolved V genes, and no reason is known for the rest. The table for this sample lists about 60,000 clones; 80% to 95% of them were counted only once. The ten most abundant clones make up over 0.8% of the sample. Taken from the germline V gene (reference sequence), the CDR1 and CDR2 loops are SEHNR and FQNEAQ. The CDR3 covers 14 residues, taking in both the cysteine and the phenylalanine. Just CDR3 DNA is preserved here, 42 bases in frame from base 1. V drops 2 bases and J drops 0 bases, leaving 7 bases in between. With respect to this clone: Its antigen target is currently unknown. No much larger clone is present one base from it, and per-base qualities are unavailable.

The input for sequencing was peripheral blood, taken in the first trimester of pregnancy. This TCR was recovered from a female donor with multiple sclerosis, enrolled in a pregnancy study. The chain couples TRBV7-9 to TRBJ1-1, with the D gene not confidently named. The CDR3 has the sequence CASSLNGVNTEAFF. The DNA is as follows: TGTGCCAGCAGCTTAAACGGTGTGAACACTGAAGCTTTCTTT. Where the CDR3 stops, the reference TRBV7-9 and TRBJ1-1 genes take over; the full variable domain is DTGVSQNPRHKITKRGQNVTFRCDPISEHNRLYWYRQTLGQGPEFLTYFQNEAQLEKSRLLSDRFSAERPKGSFSTLEIQRTEQGDSAMYLCASSLNGVNTEAFFGQGTRLTVV.